These 21 T cell receptor beta chains were all obtained from the same sample, sequenced in a study of graft-versus-host responses after intestinal transplantation (TCRdb year 2021). Their antigen targets remain unknown. Library preparation was by the immunoSEQ multiplex PCR assay. What TCRdb holds here is the immuneACCESS table cut down to in-frame rearrangements. Part of the clones is not present; checked against another copy, under half of the missing clones reflect an unresolved V gene, and the others are unexplained. The table for this sample lists some 90,000 clones; around 92% of them were counted only once. The ten largest account for around 0.38% of the sample. The intended sense of this specimen's time point label: cells obtained before transplantation from donor or recipient. The sequenced sample was unstimulated CD8+ T cells sorted from spleen or lymph node cells, obtained before transplant. These TCRs come from a human donor who was the organ donor for an intestinal transplant.

The chain employs TRBV7-2 and TRBJ2-1, with 9 bases that match TRBD2. V trimming: 1 base; J trimming: 4 bases; junction bases outside the gene matches: 8. The CDR3 is 17 residues long. Germline loops: CDR1 SGHTA, CDR2 FQGNSA. The CDR3 region has the DNA TGTGCCAGCAGCTTAGGGGCTAGCGGGGCCTCATACAATGAGCAGTTCTTC. This encodes CASSLGASGASYNEQFF. The whole variable domain, remainder taken from reference TRBV7-2 and TRBJ2-1, is GAGVSQSPSNKVTEKGKDVELRCDPISGHTALYWYRQSLGQGLEFLIYFQGNSAPDKSGLPSDRFSAERTGGSVSTLTIQRTQQEDSAVYLCASSLGASGASYNEQFFGPGTRLTVL.

This chain joins TRBV7-2 and TRBJ1-1; D is unresolved. Germline CDR1 and CDR2: SGHTA and FQGNSA. Trimming removed 3 bases at V and 1 base at J, with 6 bases between. The length of the CDR3 is 13 residues. The CDR3 DNA sequence: TGTGCCAGCAGCTTTACGGGGAACACTGAAGCTTTCTTT. Translating it yields CASSFTGNTEAFF.

The chain uses TRBV4-1 and TRBJ1-6; maybe TRBD1 (6 bases). V lost 1 base to trimming and J lost 8 bases, with 15 bases between them. This CDR3 comprises 16 residues. Germline V gives CDR1 MGHRA, CDR2 YSYEKL. As DNA, the CDR3 is TGCGCCAGCAGCCAAGGAGGGGGACTAAGGGATTCACCCCTCCACTTT. This gives the protein CASSQGGGLRDSPLHF.

The chain combines TRBV2 with TRBJ2-7; 11 bases line up with TRBD2. Losses at the gene ends were 7 bases for V and 0 bases for J; bases not matched to a gene: 2. The CDR3 sequence is 14 residues long. Germline assignment: CDR1 SNHLY and CDR2 FYNNEI. The CDR3 here is CASTTSGSSYEQYF. CDR3 coding DNA: TGTGCCAGCACCACTAGCGGGAGCTCCTACGAGCAGTACTTC.

The CDR3 is CSVDAQGEYDEKLFF. The DNA of the CDR3 is TGCAGCGTTGACGCGCAGGGGGAATATGATGAAAAACTGTTTTTT. The chain combines TRBV29-1 with TRBJ1-4; the match to TRBD1 covers 7 bases. The germline CDR1 and CDR2 sequences are SQVTM and ANQGSEA. This CDR3 comprises 15 residues. Losses at the gene ends were 3 bases for V and 6 bases for J; bases not matched to a gene: 10.

This clone was detected a few times. The J gene is TRBJ1-1, the V gene TRBV21-1; the table's D gene call, TRBD1, was not cross checked with the DNA. TRBV21-1 is listed as a pseudogene. This CDR3 is 13 amino acids long. The CDR3 loop is CASSKGHPTEAFF. In DNA, the CDR3 is TGTGCCAGCAGCAAAGGACACCCCACTGAAGCTTTCTTT.

The V and J genes are TRBV9 and TRBJ2-3; D is ambiguous. CDR3 size: 14 residues. Germline V gives CDR1 SGDLS, CDR2 YYNGEE. Trimming took off 0 bases at V and 4 bases at J, with 9 bases between the two ends. The CDR3 bases are TGTGCCAGCAGCGTAGCAATAGTTCCAGATACGCAGTATTTT. Protein sequence: CASSVAIVPDTQYF.

The chain employs TRBV29-1 and TRBJ2-5; 8 nucleotides line up with TRBD2. Germline CDR1 and CDR2: SQVTM and ANQGSEA. Trimming took 7 bases from V and 5 from J; bases not matched to a gene: 15. The CDR3 consists of 15 residues. CDR3 coding DNA: TGCAGCGGACCGGGGGGGAGGAAGGGTGCCGAGACCCAGTACTTC. As protein: CSGPGGRKGAETQYF.

The chain joins TRBV4-3 to TRBJ2-7; D perhaps matches TRBD2 (5 bases). CDR1 is LGHNA and CDR2 is YSLEER in the germline V gene. Trimming took 0 bases from V and 6 from J, leaving 12 bases between them. CDR3 length: 14 residues. The CDR3 reads CASSQDVRVGEQYF. As DNA, the CDR3 is TGCGCCAGCAGCCAAGATGTGCGGGTTGGCGAGCAGTACTTC.

This chain uses TRBV7-6 with TRBJ2-5, with TRBD2 matching over 7 bases. Germline loops: CDR1 SGHVS, CDR2 FNYEAQ. This CDR3 is built from 13 residues. The V segment lost 2 bases and the J segment 5 bases; nucleotides outside the gene matches: 2. CDR3 in amino acids: CASSLREGETQYF. CDR3 DNA sequence: TGTGCCAGCAGCTTAAGGGAGGGGGAGACCCAGTACTTC.

The chain uses TRBV7-9 and TRBJ2-3; no clear D. The CDR3 is 12 residues long. V was pared by 6 bases and J by 3 bases, with 7 bases between. Germline CDR1 reads SEHNR; CDR2 reads FQNEAQ (reference sequence). The CDR3 coding sequence is TGTGCCAGCAGTCTCGGGACAGATACGCAGTATTTT. Its translation: CASSLGTDTQYF.

The chain combines TRBV15 with TRBJ1-5; TRBD1 aligns across 7 bases. The length of the CDR3 is 13 residues. Germline CDR1 and CDR2: LNHNV and YYDKDF (reference sequence). V was clipped by 0 bases and J by 7 bases; unmatched bases: 0. This CDR3 is CATSRDRGQPQHF. CDR3 DNA sequence: TGTGCCACCAGCAGAGACAGGGGGCAGCCCCAGCATTTT.

This clone turned up a few times. The chain uses TRBV4-1 and TRBJ2-7; 11 bases map to TRBD1. V was clipped by 0 bases and J by 0 bases; unmatched bases: 1. Germline lookup yields CDR1 MGHRA and CDR2 YSYEKL. The CDR3 totals 16 residues. The CDR3, as DNA: TGCGCCAGCAGCCAAGAAGGGACAGGGGGCTCCTACGAGCAGTACTTC. This translates into CASSQEGTGGSYEQYF.

The J gene is TRBJ2-5, the V gene TRBV13, with D perhaps TRBD1 (6 bases). The DNA end is a closer match to TRBJ2-7, so the J assignment may be wrong. CDR3 length: 14 amino acids. The V gene's germline CDR1 is PRHDT and CDR2 FYEKMQ (reference sequence). CDR3 sequence reads: CASSRGGRGHEQYF. CDR3 coding DNA: TGTGCCAGCAGCCGCGGCGGCAGGGGCCACGAGCAGTACTTC.

The chain combines TRBV30 with TRBJ2-1, with 8 bases that match TRBD2. This CDR3 has 12 amino acids. J gave up 10 bases and V 0 bases, and 2 bases lay outside the gene matches. The germline CDR1 and CDR2 sequences are GTSNPN and SVGIG (reference sequence). In DNA form, the CDR3 reads TGTGCCTGGAGTGTAATAGCGGGGGAGCAGTTCTTC. Protein: CAWSVIAGEQFF.

The CDR3 loop reads CASLGDRGRIRAAFF. The CDR3 DNA sequence: TGTGCCAGCCTTGGCGACAGGGGGCGCATCCGAGCAGCTTTCTTT. The chain is built from TRBV2 and TRBJ1-1; 10 bases align to TRBD1. The CDR3 has 15 residues. The J segment lost 10 bases and the V segment lost 8 bases, leaving 16 bases of the junction unmatched. Germline assignment: CDR1 SNHLY and CDR2 FYNNEI.

This clone was detected only once. The chain couples TRBV5-1 to TRBJ2-1; D gene ambiguous. Between the trimmed V and J ends, which lost 0 bases and 8 bases, there was a span of 6 bases. The germline V gene has CDR1 SGHRS and CDR2 YFSETQ. The CDR3 extends over 12 amino acids. CDR3 residues: CASSLGVDEQFF. As DNA, the CDR3 is TGCGCCAGCAGCTTGGGAGTGGATGAGCAGTTCTTC.

The chain employs TRBV6-1 and TRBJ2-7; D is perhaps TRBD2 (5 bases). The CDR3 is made up of 13 amino acids. Germline-derived CDR1 and CDR2 are MNHNS and SASEGT. Trimming shortened V by 6 bases and J by 3 bases, and 12 bases separated the two germline ends. The CDR3, as DNA: TGTGCCAGCAGCTCCTTCGGACTCTACGAGCAGTACTTC. It encodes CASSSFGLYEQYF.

This chain connects TRBV11-2 to TRBJ2-1, with 12 bases identical to TRBD2. The CDR3 length is 15 residues. CDR1 SGHAT and CDR2 FQNNGV come from the germline V gene. The V gene end was trimmed by 4 bases and the J gene end by 5 bases; junction bases not matched to a gene: 3. The CDR3 here is CASSSRTSGDNEQFF. The CDR3 DNA is TGTGCCAGCAGCTCCCGGACTAGCGGGGACAATGAGCAGTTCTTC.

V gene TRBV4-1 combines with J gene TRBJ2-3; D may be TRBD2 (6 bases). The germline CDR1 and CDR2 sequences are MGHRA and YSYEKL. The CDR3 spans 17 residues. Between the trimmed V and J ends, which lost 1 base and 6 bases, there was a span of 20 bases. CDR3 region: CASSQVLNSPAGDTQYF. CDR3 nucleotides: TGCGCCAGCAGCCAAGTTTTGAACTCCCCGGCGGGGGATACGCAGTATTTT.

The chain recombines TRBV7-2 with TRBJ2-3; D is possibly TRBD1 (5 bases). V lost 6 bases to trimming and J lost 2 bases, with 12 bases between them. CDR1 and CDR2 (germline): SGHTA, FQGNSA. The CDR3 is made up of 14 amino acids. The CDR3, as DNA: TGTGCCAGCAGGCTACAGGTTTACACAGATACGCAGTATTTT. Translating gives CASRLQVYTDTQYF.